This entry lists 14 T cell receptor beta chains sequenced from one sample in a study of T-cell reconstitution after alpha-beta-depleted transplantation in children (dated by TCRdb to between 2015 and 2016). What this sample's treatment or condition label stands for: allogeneic hematopoietic cell transplantation with graft depleted of TCRalphabeta T cells and CD19 B cells. The library was made by PCR. Sequencing used an Illumina HiSeq 2500. Molecular barcoding was employed in the preparation of TCR libraries, with unique molecular identifiers being used to normalize TCRbeta repertoire quantification. TCRdb ran its own pipeline on the public reads, namely fastp trimming at Q25 and MiXCR clone calling, and kept in-frame beta chains. Rows matching on CDR3 protein sequence are summarized as one entry with the most common DNA and genes. For this sample the table gives 750,000 to 950,000 distinct CDR3 sequences, of which approximately 15% were detected only once. Of the sample, roughly 4.8% is held by the ten largest clones.

Material: PBMCs, mostly from graft donor cells, obtained 360 days after TCRalphabeta/CD19-depleted stem cell transplant. Receptors originate from a male patient aged 10 to 17 who had a stem cell transplant for acute lymphoblastic leukemia, so the T cells may come from the graft donor.

This clonotype turned up a few times. The J gene is TRBJ1-1, the V gene TRBV5-1; D is unresolved. Trimming left V 4 bases short and J 1 base short, with 20 bases between. The CDR3 length is 17 residues. Germline CDR1 SGHRS, CDR2 YFSETQ. This chain's CDR3 is CASSPFRSAHPNTEAFF. CDR3 in DNA: TGCGCCAGCAGCCCCTTTAGGAGTGCCCACCCGAACACTGAAGCTTTCTTT. Supplemented by reference TRBV5-1 and TRBJ1-1, the full variable domain reads KAGVTQTPRYLIKTRGQQVTLSCSPISGHRSVSWYQQTPGQGLQFLFEYFSETQRNKGNFPGRFSGRQFSNSRSEMNVSTLELGDSALYLCASSPFRSAHPNTEAFFGQGTRLTVV.

V usage is TRBV18 and J usage is TRBJ1-3; D is unclear. Germline CDR1 is KGHSH and CDR2 is LQKENI. This CDR3 is 15 amino acids long. With 1 base removed from V and 4 bases from J, the gap between germline ends came to 11 bases. The CDR3 spells CASSPQKVSGNTIYF. DNA for the CDR3: TGTGCCAGCTCACCACAAAAGGTTTCCGGAAACACCATATATTTT.

The chain joins TRBV4-1 to TRBJ2-1; tentative D call: TRBD2 (5 bases). Germline V gene sequence: CDR1 MGHRA, CDR2 YSYEKL. Trimming cost V 4 bases and J 9 bases, with 19 bases left between them. This CDR3 is 15 amino acids long. The CDR3 DNA follows: TGCGCCAGCAGCCCTAGCCTTCTACTGGCAGGTGAGCAGTTCTTC. It encodes CASSPSLLLAGEQFF.

This clonotype was observed at least ten times. This chain joins TRBV12-3 or TRBV12-4 and TRBJ1-2, with 9 bases fitting TRBD1. The CDR3 runs 14 residues. J lost 4 bases, V lost 6 bases, and 6 bases had no gene match. The CDR3 DNA reads as TGTGCCAGCAGCCCTAGACAGGGGGGCTATGGCTACACCTTC. It is translated as CASSPRQGGYGYTF.

This clonotype was detected a few times. J is TRBJ2-2 and V is TRBV30; D remains ambiguous. This CDR3 has 11 residues. V was shortened by 1 base and J by 6 bases, with 3 bases between the two germline ends. Germline V gene lookup returns CDR1 GTSNPN and CDR2 SVGIG (reference sequence). For the CDR3, the DNA is TGTGCCTGGAGTGAATCCGGGGAGCTGTTTTTT. Translating gives CAWSESGELFF.

V is TRBV11-2 and J is TRBJ2-7; 8 positions match TRBD2. This CDR3 has 14 amino acids. CDR1 SGHAT and CDR2 FQNNGV come from the germline V gene. V was clipped by 6 bases and J by 3 bases; unmatched bases: 7. The CDR3 bases are TGTGCCAGCAGGGGTAGGCGGGAGGTCTACGAGCAGTACTTC. Protein product: CASRGRREVYEQYF.

The chain uses TRBV6-2 or TRBV6-3 and TRBJ2-4, with 10 bases that match TRBD2. The CDR3 extends over 16 amino acids. The germline gives CDR1 MNHEY, CDR2 SVGEGT. V shed 4 bases and J 11 bases; nucleotides not matched to a gene: 14. CDR3: CASSSPAGGPSGLQYF. As DNA, the CDR3 is TGTGCCAGCAGTTCCCCAGCGGGAGGGCCCTCGGGTCTTCAGTACTTC.

At least ten counts were recorded for this clonotype. The CDR3 region has the DNA TGTGCCAGCAGTTCCCCCGTGGACAGGGTGGCCGAGCAGTACTTC. Translating gives CASSSPVDRVAEQYF. The chain links TRBV6-5 to TRBJ2-7; 8 bases line up with TRBD1. V was clipped by 4 bases and J by 6 bases; unmatched bases: 11. The CDR3 has 15 amino acids. Germline CDR1 and CDR2: MNHEY and SVGAGI.

The chain links TRBV18 to TRBJ1-4; the D gene is possibly TRBD1 (5 bases). The CDR3 spans 14 residues. With 4 bases removed from V and 8 bases from J, the gap between germline ends came to 14 bases. Per the germline V gene, CDR1 is KGHSH and CDR2 is LQKENI. This chain's CDR3 is CASSQGLVREKLFF. CDR3 in DNA: TGTGCCAGCTCACAGGGACTAGTGCGCGAAAAACTGTTTTTT.

There are many counts of this clonotype. The J gene is TRBJ2-1, the V gene TRBV4-1; D may be TRBD1 (5 bases). This CDR3 contains 14 residues. Looked up from germline, CDR1 is MGHRA and CDR2 is YSYEKL. Trimming stripped 1 base from V and 2 bases from J, with 6 bases between. This CDR3 reads CASSQGTPYNEQFF. The CDR3 DNA follows: TGCGCCAGCAGCCAAGGGACACCCTACAATGAGCAGTTCTTC.

This clonotype was picked up many times. This sequence joins TRBV20-1 and TRBJ2-2; D unresolved. The CDR3 length is 11 residues. The ends were cut back, 3 bases at V and 6 bases at J, with 5 bases in the middle. Germline CDR1 DFQATT, CDR2 SNEGSKA (reference sequence). Here the CDR3 reads CSARPPGELFF. The CDR3 DNA reads TGCAGTGCTAGGCCCCCCGGGGAGCTGTTTTTT.

The table lists this clonotype with a few counts. V gene TRBV29-1 combines with J gene TRBJ1-1, with D tentatively TRBD1 (5 bases). CDR3 size: 14 residues. CDR1 SQVTM and CDR2 ANQGSEA come from the germline V gene. The V gene lost 6 bases and the J gene lost 1 base, with 15 bases spanning the gap. CDR3 sequence (DNA): TGCAGCGTCCTACTGGGACTGCGGAACACTGAAGCTTTCTTT. This codes for CSVLLGLRNTEAFF.

This clonotype was seen a handful of times. V and J are TRBV13 and TRBJ2-3, with D perhaps matching TRBD2 (6 bases). Deletions cut 5 bases from V and 4 bases from J, with 16 bases between. The CDR3 is 15 residues long. Germline-derived CDR1 and CDR2 are PRHDT and FYEKMQ (reference sequence). Written as DNA, the CDR3 is TGTGCCAGCAGCACGGGACTTTTGGGGCCAGATACGCAGTATTTT. Its protein product is CASSTGLLGPDTQYF.

V and J are TRBV7-6 and TRBJ2-7; 7 bases are shared with TRBD2. This CDR3 comprises 14 residues. Trimming cost V 5 bases and J 3 bases; bases outside gene matches: 7. Germline V gene data show CDR1 as SGHVS and CDR2 as FNYEAQ. The CDR3: CASSTSVTLYEQYF. Here the CDR3 DNA reads TGTGCCAGCAGCACTAGCGTGACCCTCTACGAGCAGTACTTC.